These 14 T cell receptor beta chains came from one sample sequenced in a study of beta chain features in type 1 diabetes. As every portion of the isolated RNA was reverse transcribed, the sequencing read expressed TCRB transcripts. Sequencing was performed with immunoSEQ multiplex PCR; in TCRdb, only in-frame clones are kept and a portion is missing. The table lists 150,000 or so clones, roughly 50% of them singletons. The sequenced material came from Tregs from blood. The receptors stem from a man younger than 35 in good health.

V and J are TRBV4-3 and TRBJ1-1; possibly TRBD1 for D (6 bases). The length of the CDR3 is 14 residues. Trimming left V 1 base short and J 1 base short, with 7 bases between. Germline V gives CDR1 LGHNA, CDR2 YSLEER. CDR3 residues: CASSQGDTNTEAFF. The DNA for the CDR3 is TGCGCCAGCAGCCAAGGGGACACGAACACTGAAGCTTTCTTT.

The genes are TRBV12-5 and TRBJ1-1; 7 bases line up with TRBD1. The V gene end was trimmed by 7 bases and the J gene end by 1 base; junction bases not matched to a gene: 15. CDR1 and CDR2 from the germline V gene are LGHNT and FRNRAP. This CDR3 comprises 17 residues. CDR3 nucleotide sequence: TGTGCTAGTGCCATTACAACCGGGACAGTGAAGAACACTGAAGCTTTCTTT. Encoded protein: CASAITTGTVKNTEAFF.

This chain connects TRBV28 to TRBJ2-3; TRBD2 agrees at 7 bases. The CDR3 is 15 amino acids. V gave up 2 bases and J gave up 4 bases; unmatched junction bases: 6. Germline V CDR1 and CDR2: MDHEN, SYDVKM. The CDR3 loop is CASSLIGGRADTQYF. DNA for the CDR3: TGTGCCAGCAGTTTAATCGGGGGGAGGGCAGATACGCAGTATTTT.

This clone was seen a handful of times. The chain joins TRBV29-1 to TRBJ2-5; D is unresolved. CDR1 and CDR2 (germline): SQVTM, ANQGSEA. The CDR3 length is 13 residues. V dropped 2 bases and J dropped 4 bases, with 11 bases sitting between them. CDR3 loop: CSVESPGGETQYF. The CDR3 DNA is TGCAGCGTTGAATCCCCGGGTGGAGAGACCCAGTACTTC.

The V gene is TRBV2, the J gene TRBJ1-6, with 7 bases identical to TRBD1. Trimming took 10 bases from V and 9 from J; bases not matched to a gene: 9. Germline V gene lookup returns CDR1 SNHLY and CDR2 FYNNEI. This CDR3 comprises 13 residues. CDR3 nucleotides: TGTGCCAACCAGCAGGGGGAGGTTTCACCCCTCCACTTT. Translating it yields CANQQGEVSPLHF.

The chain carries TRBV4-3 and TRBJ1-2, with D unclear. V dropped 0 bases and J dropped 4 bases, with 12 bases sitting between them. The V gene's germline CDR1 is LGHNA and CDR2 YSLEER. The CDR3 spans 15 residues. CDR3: CASSQEITGVYGYTF. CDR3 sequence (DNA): TGCGCCAGCAGCCAAGAAATCACGGGTGTCTATGGCTACACCTTC.

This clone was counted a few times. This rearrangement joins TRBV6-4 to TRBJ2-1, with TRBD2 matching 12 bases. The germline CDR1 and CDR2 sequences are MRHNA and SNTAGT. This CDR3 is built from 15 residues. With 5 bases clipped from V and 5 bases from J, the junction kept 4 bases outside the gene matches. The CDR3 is CASSRGLAGNNEQFF. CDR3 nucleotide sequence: TGTGCCAGCAGTCGAGGACTAGCGGGAAACAATGAGCAGTTCTTC.

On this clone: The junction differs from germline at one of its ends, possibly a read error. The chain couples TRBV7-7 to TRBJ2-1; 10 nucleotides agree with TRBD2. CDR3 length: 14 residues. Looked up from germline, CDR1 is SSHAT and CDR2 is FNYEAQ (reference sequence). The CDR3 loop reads CASSLLAGGNEQFF. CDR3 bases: TGTGCTAGCAGCTTATTAGCGGGAGGAAATGAGCAGTTCTTC. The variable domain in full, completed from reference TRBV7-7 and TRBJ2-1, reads GAGVSQSPRYKVTKRGQDVTLRCDPISSHATLYWYQQALGQGPEFLTYFNYEAQPDKSGLPSDRFSAERPEGSISTLTIQRTEQRDSAMYRCASSLLAGGNEQFFGPGTRLTVL.

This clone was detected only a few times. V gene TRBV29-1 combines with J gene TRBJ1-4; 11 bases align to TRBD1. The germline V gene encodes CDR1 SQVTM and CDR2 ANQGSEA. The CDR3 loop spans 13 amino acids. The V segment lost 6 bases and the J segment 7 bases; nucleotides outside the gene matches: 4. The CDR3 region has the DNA TGCAGCGTCTCCGGGACAGGGGGTGAAAAACTGTTTTTT. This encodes CSVSGTGGEKLFF.

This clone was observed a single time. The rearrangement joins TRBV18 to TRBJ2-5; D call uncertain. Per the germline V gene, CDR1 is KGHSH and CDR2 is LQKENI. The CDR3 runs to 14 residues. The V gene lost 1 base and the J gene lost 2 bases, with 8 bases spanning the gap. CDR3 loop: CASSPRATQETQYF. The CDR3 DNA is TGTGCCAGCTCACCACGGGCAACGCAAGAGACCCAGTACTTC.

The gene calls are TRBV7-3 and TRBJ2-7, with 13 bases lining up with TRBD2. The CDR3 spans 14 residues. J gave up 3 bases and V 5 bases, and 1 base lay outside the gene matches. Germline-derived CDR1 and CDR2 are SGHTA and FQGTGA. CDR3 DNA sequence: TGTGCCAGCAGCAGACTAGCGGGAGGCTACGAGCAGTACTTC. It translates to CASSRLAGGYEQYF.

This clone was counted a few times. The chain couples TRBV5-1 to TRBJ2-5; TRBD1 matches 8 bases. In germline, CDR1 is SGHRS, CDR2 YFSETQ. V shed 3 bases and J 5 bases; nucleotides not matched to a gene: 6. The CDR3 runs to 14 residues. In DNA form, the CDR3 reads TGCGCCAGCAGCTCGACAGGGGCAATCGAGACCCAGTACTTC. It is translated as CASSSTGAIETQYF.

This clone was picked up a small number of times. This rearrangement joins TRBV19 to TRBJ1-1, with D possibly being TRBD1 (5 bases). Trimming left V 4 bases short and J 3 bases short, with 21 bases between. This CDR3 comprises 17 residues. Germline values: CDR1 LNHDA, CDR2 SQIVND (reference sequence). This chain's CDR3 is CASSTGILAGGDTEAFF. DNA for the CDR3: TGTGCCAGTAGTACCGGAATCCTTGCGGGGGGGGACACTGAAGCTTTCTTT. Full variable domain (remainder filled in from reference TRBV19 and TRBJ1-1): DGGITQSPKYLFRKEGQNVTLSCEQNLNHDAMYWYRQDPGQGLRLIYYSQIVNDFQKGDIAEGYSVSREKKESFPLTVTSAQKNPTAFYLCASSTGILAGGDTEAFFGQGTRLTVV.

In DNA, the CDR3 is TGTGCCAGCAGTTTTTGGCAGGGGATAGCAACTAATGAAAAACTGTTTTTT. It translates to CASSFWQGIATNEKLFF. This chain links TRBV28 with TRBJ1-4, with D tentatively TRBD1 (6 bases). CDR1 and CDR2 (germline): MDHEN, SYDVKM. The CDR3 runs 17 residues. The ends were cut back, 3 bases at V and 0 bases at J, with 14 bases in the middle.